The 30 T cell receptor beta chains below all came from one sample that was sequenced in a study of a mutant IDH1 vaccine in newly diagnosed glioma (TCRdb year 2021). Preparation of the library involved the immunoSEQ multiplex PCR assay. This immuneACCESS table, as held by TCRdb, lists in-frame sequences with V and J called but not all clones. Of the missing ones, under half trace to an unresolved V gene in checked studies; the others have no known cause. Recorded for this sample are about 62,000 clones; 89% of them occurred a single time. The ten largest account for around 1.9% of the sample. These TCRs are of unknown antigen specificity. What this sample's time point label stands for: week 11, during vaccination. Each vaccine dose, consisting of 300 ug of a 20-mer mutant IDH1 peptide in Montanide, was administered subcutaneously with topical imiquimod. Specimen: PBMCs, collected from a glioma patient whose treatment included an IDH1 peptide vaccine. These receptors came from a man aged 35-49 years with glioma.

The gene calls are TRBV7-8 and TRBJ1-1; D is unresolved. Germline V gene data show CDR1 as SGHVS and CDR2 as FQNEAQ. The CDR3 sequence is 13 residues long. Between the trimmed V and J ends, which lost 1 base and 1 base, there was a span of 4 bases. The DNA of the CDR3 is TGTGCCAGCAGCTTAGACGAGAACACTGAAGCTTTCTTT. Its translation is CASSLDENTEAFF.

In the case of this clone: A junction boundary mismatches the germline segment, possibly from a read error. This CDR3 reads CASSSLRADTQYF. CDR3 sequence (DNA): TGTGCTAGCAGCTCCTTGCGGGCAGATACGCAGTATTTT. This chain uses TRBV7-7 with TRBJ2-3; D perhaps matches TRBD2 (5 bases). This CDR3 contains 13 residues. Germline assignment: CDR1 SSHAT and CDR2 FNYEAQ (reference sequence).

V is TRBV25-1 and J is TRBJ1-2; unclear D gene. This CDR3 has 14 residues. The germline V and J ends were trimmed by 4 bases and 6 bases, with 15 bases remaining between them. The germline CDR1 and CDR2 sequences are MGHDK and SYGVNS. The CDR3 DNA sequence: TGTGCCAGCAGTGGTGGACTGGCCCTGCATGGCTACACCTTC. It yields the protein CASSGGLALHGYTF.

The chain has TRBV5-4 and TRBJ2-1; maybe TRBD2 (6 bases). The germline V gene has CDR1 SGHNT and CDR2 YYREEE (reference sequence). The CDR3 spans 15 residues. Trimming removed 3 bases from V and 0 bases from J, with 10 bases in between. The CDR3 here is CASSSYSGSYNEQFF. The CDR3 region has the DNA TGTGCCAGCAGCTCCTATAGCGGCTCCTACAATGAGCAGTTCTTC.

The chain has TRBV5-1 and TRBJ1-1; D gene uncertain. V was trimmed by 3 bases and J by 7 bases, leaving 13 bases between them. CDR1 is SGHRS and CDR2 is YFSETQ in the germline V gene. The CDR3 sequence is 13 residues long. The CDR3 nucleotides read TGCGCCAGCAGCTACCAGGATCACCGTGAAGCTTTCTTT. Amino acids: CASSYQDHREAFF.

A word on this clone: This sample also contains other DNA sequences that code for the same CDR3. The chain links TRBV4-3 to TRBJ2-7; 7 bases are shared with TRBD2. Trimming took 0 bases from V and 0 from J; bases not matched to a gene: 5. This CDR3 has 16 amino acids. The germline CDR1 and CDR2 sequences are LGHNA and YSLEER. CDR3 in amino acids: CASSQDRASGSYEQYF. The CDR3 DNA reads as TGCGCCAGCAGCCAAGATCGAGCTAGCGGCTCCTACGAGCAGTACTTC.

The genes are TRBV5-1 and TRBJ2-1, with TRBD2 matching 7 bases. Unmatched junction bases numbered 9, after V lost 3 bases and J lost 3 bases. CDR3 size: 16 residues. Germline V lookup: CDR1 SGHRS, CDR2 YFSETQ. The CDR3 sequence: CASSYGRGVGYNEQFF. Written as DNA, the CDR3 is TGCGCCAGCAGCTATGGACGGGGGGTAGGCTACAATGAGCAGTTCTTC.

The V call is TRBV6-5, the J call TRBJ1-3, with D uncertain. The germline CDR1 and CDR2 sequences are MNHEY and SVGAGI. The CDR3 loop spans 15 amino acids. The V end was cut by 7 bases, the J end by 2 bases, with 15 bases between. This CDR3 is CASKSDRNAGNTIYF. In DNA, the CDR3 is TGTGCCAGCAAGTCCGACCGAAATGCTGGAAACACCATATATTTT.

This clone has a handful of counts. This rearrangement joins TRBV28 to TRBJ2-7, with D hard to call. V was shortened by 2 bases and J by 6 bases, with 8 bases between the two germline ends. The length of the CDR3 is 12 residues. From germline, CDR1 is MDHEN and CDR2 SYDVKM. The CDR3 nucleotides are TGTGCCAGCAGTTTAGTACCTCCCGAGCAGTACTTC. The encoded protein is CASSLVPPEQYF.

The rearrangement uses TRBV6-5 and TRBJ1-4, with 10 bases fitting TRBD1. Trimming at V came to 5 bases and at J to 7 bases, leaving 7 bases not matched to a gene. In germline, CDR1 is MNHEY, CDR2 SVGAGI. There are 15 residues in the CDR3. The CDR3 region is CASSTRTGGSEKLFF. The CDR3 DNA follows: TGTGCCAGCAGTACCCGGACAGGGGGGAGTGAAAAACTGTTTTTT.

The chain combines TRBV7-2 with TRBJ2-3; TRBD2 agrees at 7 bases. Per the germline V gene, CDR1 is SGHTA and CDR2 is FQGNSA. J lost 2 bases, V lost 5 bases, and 7 bases had no gene match. This CDR3 contains 15 residues. Here the CDR3 reads CASSRLLAATDTQYF. Here the CDR3 DNA reads TGTGCCAGCAGCCGACTCCTAGCGGCCACAGATACGCAGTATTTT.

This clone showed up just once. V and J are TRBV7-2 and TRBJ2-7; TRBD2 is a possible D gene (6 bases). Looked up from germline, CDR1 is SGHTA and CDR2 is FQGNSA. Between the trimmed V and J ends, which lost 3 bases and 2 bases, there was a span of 11 bases. The CDR3 spans 14 residues. CDR3 protein: CASSLAAGTYEQYF. CDR3 DNA: TGTGCCAGCAGCTTGGCGGCGGGGACCTACGAGCAGTACTTC. Combining the CDR3 with reference TRBV7-2 and TRBJ2-7 gives the whole variable domain GAGVSQSPSNKVTEKGKDVELRCDPISGHTALYWYRQSLGQGLEFLIYFQGNSAPDKSGLPSDRFSAERTGGSVSTLTIQRTQQEDSAVYLCASSLAAGTYEQYFGPGTRLTVT.

The chain has TRBV30 and TRBJ2-3; D not resolved. Trimming stripped 0 bases from V and 6 bases from J, with 10 bases between. This CDR3 has 13 amino acids. Looked up from germline, CDR1 is GTSNPN and CDR2 is SVGIG (reference sequence). The CDR3 sequence is CAWSVPIWDTQYF. The CDR3 nucleotides are TGTGCCTGGAGTGTTCCGATTTGGGATACGCAGTATTTT.

The rearrangement uses TRBV10-3 and TRBJ2-3; D call uncertain. The length of the CDR3 is 13 residues. Germline loops: CDR1 ENHRY, CDR2 SYGVKD. Trimming pared 10 bases from V and 3 bases from J, leaving 14 bases between. CDR3 DNA sequence: TGTGCCACCAGGACGGAAGGGACAGATACGCAGTATTTT. It specifies CATRTEGTDTQYF.

The CDR3 here is CASSLGEKETQYF. As DNA, the CDR3 is TGTGCCAGCAGCTTAGGGGAAAAAGAGACCCAGTACTTC. V and J are TRBV7-9 and TRBJ2-5; D gene uncertain. Germline V gene sequence: CDR1 SEHNR, CDR2 FQNEAQ (reference sequence). Trimming pared 1 base from V and 3 bases from J, leaving 6 bases between. There are 13 residues in the CDR3.

This clone was picked up a small number of times. V usage is TRBV6-5 and J usage is TRBJ1-2, with a possible D match to TRBD1 (5 bases). The germline V gene encodes CDR1 MNHEY and CDR2 SVGAGI. The CDR3 contains 14 residues. The V and J ends lost 0 bases and 7 bases respectively, with 12 bases between them. The CDR3 loop reads CASSYSPRVGGYTF. For the CDR3, the DNA is TGTGCCAGCAGTTACTCCCCCAGGGTCGGTGGCTACACCTTC.

The rearrangement links TRBV4-1 to TRBJ1-2, with D tentatively TRBD1 (6 bases). Trimming removed 1 base at V and 4 bases at J, with 16 bases between. This CDR3 is 16 amino acids long. Germline V lookup: CDR1 MGHRA, CDR2 YSYEKL. The CDR3 DNA sequence: TGCGCCAGCAGCCAAGTGGGGGGGGCCTCGTTCTATGGCTACACCTTC. It specifies CASSQVGGASFYGYTF.

The chain joins TRBV19 to TRBJ2-1, with 10 positions matching TRBD1. The V and J ends lost 5 bases and 3 bases, in that order; junction bases with no gene match: 7. This CDR3 contains 16 residues. CDR1 and CDR2 (germline): LNHDA, SQIVND (reference sequence). CDR3 sequence reads: CASSAPGTGVYNEQFF. CDR3 bases: TGTGCCAGTAGTGCCCCCGGGACAGGGGTCTACAATGAGCAGTTCTTC.

With regard to this clone: This sample also contains other DNA sequences that code for the same CDR3. The rearrangement links TRBV30 to TRBJ2-3; D not certain. CDR1 and CDR2 (germline): GTSNPN, SVGIG (reference sequence). Trimming removed 2 bases at V and 5 bases at J, with 5 bases between. This CDR3 spans 11 amino acids. For the CDR3, the DNA is TGTGCCTGGAGTCGAGGAGATACGCAGTATTTT. Its protein is CAWSRGDTQYF.

V and J are TRBV7-3 and TRBJ2-1; D gene unclear. CDR1 and CDR2 (germline): SGHTA, FQGTGA. Trimming took off 0 bases at V and 6 bases at J, with 6 bases between the two ends. The CDR3 consists of 13 residues. The CDR3 here is CASSLTVGNEQFF. The CDR3 DNA follows: TGTGCCAGCAGCTTAACGGTGGGCAATGAGCAGTTCTTC.

This chain joins TRBV4-1 and TRBJ2-3, with 9 bases aligning to TRBD1. CDR3 length: 16 residues. With V trimmed by 1 base and J by 4 bases, 6 bases remained unmatched. Germline CDR1 is MGHRA and CDR2 is YSYEKL. CDR3 coding DNA: TGCGCCAGCAGCCAAGCGTACAGGGGGCGGGCAGATACGCAGTATTTT. This translates into CASSQAYRGRADTQYF.

The V call is TRBV11-2, the J call TRBJ2-3, with D perhaps TRBD1 or TRBD2 (5 bases each). The CDR3 totals 14 residues. Deletions cut 5 bases from V and 0 bases from J, with 9 bases between. Germline assignment: CDR1 SGHAT and CDR2 FQNNGV. CDR3 region: CASSPGASTDTQYF. The CDR3 nucleotides are TGTGCCAGCAGCCCCGGGGCGAGCACAGATACGCAGTATTTT. Using reference TRBV11-2 and TRBJ2-3 for the parts outside the CDR3, the full variable domain is EAGVAQSPRYKIIEKRQSVAFWCNPISGHATLYWYQQILGQGPKLLIQFQNNGVVDDSQLPKDRFSAERLKGVDSTLKIQPAKLEDSAVYLCASSPGASTDTQYFGPGTRLTVL.

A few counts support this clone. This chain uses TRBV18 with TRBJ2-5, with 7 bases fitting TRBD2. V trimming: 0 bases; J trimming: 1 base; junction bases outside the gene matches: 8. Germline V gives CDR1 KGHSH, CDR2 LQKENI. This CDR3 is 17 amino acids long. The CDR3 reads CASSPPRLAVVQETQYF. The CDR3 region has the DNA TGTGCCAGCTCACCACCGCGTCTAGCGGTTGTCCAAGAGACCCAGTACTTC.

The rearrangement uses TRBV4-3 and TRBJ2-1; 9 bases map to TRBD2. The CDR3 runs to 16 residues. The V gene end was trimmed by 0 bases and the J gene end by 7 bases; junction bases not matched to a gene: 7. Germline V gene lookup returns CDR1 LGHNA and CDR2 YSLEER. CDR3 residues: CASSQDGAGGVNEQFF. As DNA, the CDR3 is TGCGCCAGCAGCCAAGATGGGGCGGGAGGGGTTAATGAGCAGTTCTTC.

CDR3 in DNA: TGTGCCTGGAGGGCGTCCCCAAACACTGAAGCTTTCTTT. Translated: CAWRASPNTEAFF. This chain uses TRBV30 with TRBJ1-1; D not resolved. The length of the CDR3 is 13 residues. Trimming cost V 3 bases and J 2 bases, with 10 bases left between them. Germline V gene data show CDR1 as GTSNPN and CDR2 as SVGIG (reference sequence).

The chain has TRBV7-9 and TRBJ2-2, with D perhaps matching TRBD1 or TRBD2 (5 bases each). The V and J ends lost 3 bases and 5 bases respectively, with 10 bases between them. This CDR3 contains 14 residues. Germline V lookup: CDR1 SEHNR, CDR2 FQNEAQ (reference sequence). The CDR3 nucleotides are TGTGCCAGCAGCTTCGGGGACCCGACCGGGGAGCTGTTTTTT. This gives the protein CASSFGDPTGELFF.

V usage is TRBV18 and J usage is TRBJ2-3; 7 bases map to TRBD2. This CDR3 is built from 16 residues. V shed 3 bases, J shed 0 bases, and the junction held 6 bases outside the gene matches. Germline V lookup: CDR1 KGHSH, CDR2 LQKENI. CDR3 nucleotide sequence: TGTGCCAGCTCACCCAGGGAGGGAAGGAGCACAGATACGCAGTATTTT. Translating gives CASSPREGRSTDTQYF.

The rearrangement links TRBV9 to TRBJ1-1; D ambiguous. There are 14 residues in the CDR3. V was clipped by 3 bases and J by 0 bases, with 9 bases between them. Per the germline V gene, CDR1 is SGDLS and CDR2 is YYNGEE. CDR3 residues: CASSGGTMNTEAFF. DNA of the CDR3: TGTGCCAGCAGCGGGGGTACCATGAACACTGAAGCTTTCTTT.

This chain joins TRBV19 and TRBJ2-5; D ambiguous. Germline lookup yields CDR1 LNHDA and CDR2 SQIVND (reference sequence). Trimming stripped 5 bases from V and 2 bases from J, with 6 bases between. CDR3 length equals 12 residues. The CDR3, as DNA: TGTGCCAGTAGTGAGAGGCAAGAGACCCAGTACTTC. Protein: CASSERQETQYF.

The chain has TRBV6-4 and TRBJ2-3; perhaps TRBD2 as D (5 bases). V shed 0 bases and J shed 0 bases, with 7 bases lying between them. The CDR3 is 15 amino acids. Germline V gene sequence: CDR1 MRHNA, CDR2 SNTAGT. The CDR3 sequence: CASSDSGVSTDTQYF. The CDR3 DNA reads TGTGCCAGCAGTGACTCGGGAGTCAGCACAGATACGCAGTATTTT.